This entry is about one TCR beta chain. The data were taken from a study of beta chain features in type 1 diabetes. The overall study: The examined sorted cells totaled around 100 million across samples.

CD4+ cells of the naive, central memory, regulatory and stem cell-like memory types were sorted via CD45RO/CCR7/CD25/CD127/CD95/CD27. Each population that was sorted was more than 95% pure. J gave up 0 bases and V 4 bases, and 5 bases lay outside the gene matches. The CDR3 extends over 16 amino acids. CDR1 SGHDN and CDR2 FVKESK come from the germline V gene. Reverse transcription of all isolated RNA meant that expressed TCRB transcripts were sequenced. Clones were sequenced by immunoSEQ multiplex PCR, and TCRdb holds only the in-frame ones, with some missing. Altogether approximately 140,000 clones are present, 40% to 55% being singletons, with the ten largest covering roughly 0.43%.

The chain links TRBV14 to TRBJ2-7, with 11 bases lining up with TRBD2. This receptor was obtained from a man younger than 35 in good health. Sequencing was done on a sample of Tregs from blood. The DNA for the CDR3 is TGTGCCAGCAGCCCCCGACTAGCGGGGTCCTCCTACGAGCAGTACTTC. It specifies CASSPRLAGSSYEQYF.